Listed here are 27 T cell receptor beta chains from one sample, sequenced in a study of OX40 agonist ivuxolimab in advanced cancers. The repertoire was sequenced with immunoSEQ multiplex PCR; TCRdb's copy has only in-frame clones and lacks some. The data contain 53,000 or so clones, about 88% of them seen just once; the ten biggest clones take up about 1.5%. The sequencing used CD4+ or CD8+ T cells sorted from blood, collected in a trial of the OX40 agonist ivuxolimab. Receptor source: an adult with an advanced solid tumor such as melanoma, head and neck, liver or kidney cancer.

The chain carries TRBV19 and TRBJ2-3; 11 nucleotides line up with TRBD2. J gave up 6 bases and V 4 bases, and 6 bases lay outside the gene matches. CDR3 length: 15 amino acids. CDR1 and CDR2 (germline): LNHDA, SQIVND (reference sequence). The CDR3 sequence is CASSTTSGGADTQYF. The CDR3 DNA follows: TGTGCCAGTAGTACCACTAGCGGGGGCGCCGATACGCAGTATTTT.

This chain connects TRBV5-1 to TRBJ2-7, with a tentative D call TRBD2 (6 bases). The germline gives CDR1 SGHRS, CDR2 YFSETQ. V dropped 4 bases and J dropped 0 bases, with 8 bases sitting between them. This CDR3 is 13 amino acids long. The CDR3 bases are TGCGCCAGCAGCCCCGGGAGCTCCTACGAGCAGTACTTC. Amino acid sequence: CASSPGSSYEQYF.

This chain joins TRBV6-5 and TRBJ1-3, with D tentatively TRBD1 (5 bases). Germline loops: CDR1 MNHEY, CDR2 SVGAGI. The CDR3 consists of 13 residues. Trimming took off 6 bases at V and 4 bases at J, with 10 bases between the two ends. The CDR3 region is CASRGTAGNTIYF. In DNA form, the CDR3 reads TGTGCCAGCAGGGGGACCGCCGGAAACACCATATATTTT.

This sequence joins TRBV6-5 and TRBJ1-6, with D possibly TRBD1 on 5 matching bases. Germline V gene sequence: CDR1 MNHEY, CDR2 SVGAGI. The CDR3 sequence is 16 residues long. Trimming removed 2 bases at V and 0 bases at J, with 8 bases between. Here the CDR3 reads CASSYEGSSYNSPLHF. For the CDR3, the DNA is TGTGCCAGCAGTTACGAGGGGAGCTCCTATAATTCACCCCTCCACTTT.

This chain connects TRBV29-1 to TRBJ1-5, with 9 positions matching TRBD1. Trimming took 7 bases from V and 1 from J; bases not matched to a gene: 2. Per the germline V gene, CDR1 is SQVTM and CDR2 is ANQGSEA. This CDR3 has 13 amino acids. The CDR3 loop is CSAGQGSNQPQHF. Here the CDR3 DNA reads TGCAGCGCTGGACAGGGGAGCAATCAGCCCCAGCATTTT.

The chain links TRBV5-1 to TRBJ2-7; 10 bases are shared with TRBD2. Germline V gene sequence: CDR1 SGHRS, CDR2 YFSETQ. The CDR3 consists of 19 residues. Trimming at V came to 5 bases and at J to 5 bases, leaving 22 bases not matched to a gene. The CDR3 DNA reads as TGCGCCAGCAGAACGGGACTCCCGGGGCTAGCGGGGGTCCAAGACGAGCAGTACTTC. Residues: CASRTGLPGLAGVQDEQYF.

The V and J genes are TRBV11-2 and TRBJ1-1, with a weak D call TRBD1 (5 bases). V lost 2 bases and J lost 5, with 9 bases in between. CDR1 SGHAT and CDR2 FQNNGV come from the germline V gene. The CDR3 has 13 amino acids. The CDR3 DNA sequence: TGTGCCAGCAGCTTACAGGGAAGAACTGAAGCTTTCTTT. Translation: CASSLQGRTEAFF.

Only one count was recorded for this clone. The chain has TRBV28 and TRBJ2-6, with D possibly being TRBD1 (6 bases). V lost 4 bases and J 4 bases, leaving 11 bases between the germline ends. The V gene's germline CDR1 is MDHEN and CDR2 SYDVKM. The CDR3 sequence is 15 residues long. Here the CDR3 reads CASSSGHRGANVLTF. The CDR3 bases are TGTGCCAGCAGTTCGGGACACCGGGGGGCCAACGTCCTGACTTTC. The full variable domain, with the rest looked up from reference TRBV28 and TRBJ2-6, is DVKVTQSSRYLVKRTGEKVFLECVQDMDHENMFWYRQDPGLGLRLIYFSYDVKMKEKGDIPEGYSVSREKKERFSLILESASTNQTSMYLCASSSGHRGANVLTFGAGSRLTVL.

The chain has TRBV6-6 and TRBJ1-1; D call uncertain. Deletions cut 0 bases from V and 0 bases from J, with 8 bases between. CDR1 and CDR2 from the germline V gene are MNHNY and SVGAGI (reference sequence). This CDR3 has 15 amino acids. CDR3 coding DNA: TGTGCCAGCAGTTACTCTAGGGTGATGAACACTGAAGCTTTCTTT. This translates into CASSYSRVMNTEAFF.

The CDR3 region is CASKVFEVVNTEAFF. The CDR3 region has the DNA TGTGCCAGCAAAGTCTTTGAAGTGGTGAACACTGAAGCTTTCTTT. The chain links TRBV6-6 to TRBJ1-1; D remains ambiguous. V shed 7 bases and J shed 0 bases, with 15 bases lying between them. The length of the CDR3 is 15 residues. Germline V lookup: CDR1 MNHNY, CDR2 SVGAGI (reference sequence).

V is TRBV7-6 and J is TRBJ2-5; the D gene is possibly TRBD2 (6 bases). This CDR3 region has 16 residues. CDR1 and CDR2 from the germline V gene are SGHVS and FNYEAQ. Trimming took off 2 bases at V and 7 bases at J, with 20 bases between the two ends. In DNA form, the CDR3 reads TGTGCCAGCAGCTTAACCGGCCAGGGTATGGGAGGGACCCAGTACTTC. Residues: CASSLTGQGMGGTQYF.

The sample holds one count of this clone. The rearrangement joins TRBV7-2 to TRBJ2-2, with 8 bases lining up with TRBD1. Trimming at V came to 1 base and at J to 7 bases, leaving 5 bases not matched to a gene. There are 15 residues in the CDR3. Germline values: CDR1 SGHTA, CDR2 FQGNSA. Here the CDR3 DNA reads TGTGCCAGCAGCTTAGTTCAGGGGGCCAGCGGGGAGCTGTTTTTT. Translating it yields CASSLVQGASGELFF.

This rearrangement joins TRBV2 to TRBJ1-1; D is uncertain. Trimming took 6 bases from V and 7 from J, leaving 12 bases between them. The CDR3 has 12 amino acids. Germline CDR1 and CDR2: SNHLY and FYNNEI. CDR3 sequence reads: CASSLRSREAFF. Written as DNA, the CDR3 is TGTGCCAGCAGCTTACGGTCACGTGAAGCTTTCTTT.

The chain combines TRBV6-4 with TRBJ2-2, with D possibly being TRBD1 (5 bases). V was clipped by 6 bases and J by 8 bases, with 13 bases between them. Germline loops: CDR1 MRHNA, CDR2 SNTAGT. The CDR3 has 13 amino acids. In DNA, the CDR3 is TGTGCCAGCAGCCCCAGGGATTCGGGGGAGCTGTTTTTT. Its translation: CASSPRDSGELFF.

The V gene is TRBV6-1, the J gene TRBJ1-2, with no clear D. CDR1 is MNHNS and CDR2 is SASEGT in the germline V gene. The length of the CDR3 is 12 residues. Trimming left V 3 bases short and J 0 bases short, with 2 bases between. CDR3 amino acids: CASSDPNYGYTF. DNA of the CDR3: TGTGCCAGCAGTGACCCTAACTATGGCTACACCTTC.

The rearrangement joins TRBV19 to TRBJ2-7; D may match TRBD1 or TRBD2 (5 bases each). Trimming took 4 bases from V and 2 from J, leaving 15 bases between them. CDR3 size: 15 residues. Per the germline V gene, CDR1 is LNHDA and CDR2 is SQIVND (reference sequence). CDR3 DNA sequence: TGTGCCAGTAGTAGAGGGGTCGGGGCAACCTACGAGCAGTACTTC. Translated, it gives CASSRGVGATYEQYF.

This rearrangement joins TRBV10-3 to TRBJ2-5, with D unclear. The CDR3 is made up of 14 amino acids. Germline V gene sequence: CDR1 ENHRY, CDR2 SYGVKD. V gave up 3 bases and J gave up 4 bases, with 12 bases separating them. The CDR3 is CAISDLVKGETQYF. Written as DNA, the CDR3 is TGTGCCATCAGTGACCTCGTGAAGGGAGAGACCCAGTACTTC.

By frequency in the sample, this clone is medium-sized. The rearrangement uses TRBV9 and TRBJ1-4; D is unresolved. Trimming took 0 bases from V and 3 from J, leaving 12 bases between them. This CDR3 has 16 amino acids. Germline-derived CDR1 and CDR2 are SGDLS and YYNGEE. CDR3 sequence reads: CASSVGAVGSNEKLFF. The DNA for the CDR3 is TGTGCCAGCAGCGTAGGTGCGGTGGGGTCTAATGAAAAACTGTTTTTT.

The chain joins TRBV28 to TRBJ1-6; D is undetermined. This CDR3 region has 12 residues. CDR1 is MDHEN, CDR2 SYDVKM, per germline. V was cut by 6 bases and J by 14 bases, with 14 bases left in between. The CDR3 spells CASSRRSEALHF. The CDR3 bases are TGTGCCAGCAGCCGAAGGTCGGAGGCCCTCCACTTT.

The chain joins TRBV5-1 to TRBJ2-5, with 10 bases that match TRBD2. The germline gives CDR1 SGHRS, CDR2 YFSETQ. V lost 4 bases and J lost 4; bases outside the gene matches: 10. The CDR3 runs to 16 residues. Written as DNA, the CDR3 is TGCGCCAGCAGCCCCGAAGCGGGAGGGCCCCGAGAGACCCAGTACTTC. As protein: CASSPEAGGPRETQYF.

The genes are TRBV5-5 and TRBJ1-3; maybe TRBD1 (6 bases). Germline-derived CDR1 and CDR2 are SGHKS and YYEKEE (reference sequence). The CDR3 extends over 15 amino acids. Trimming took 4 bases from V and 0 from J, leaving 11 bases between them. For the CDR3, the DNA is TGTGCCAGCAGCCCACAGGGTCACTCTGGAAACACCATATATTTT. Translation: CASSPQGHSGNTIYF.

The genes are TRBV19 and TRBJ1-5; perhaps TRBD1 as D (5 bases). The CDR3 runs 15 residues. CDR1 is LNHDA and CDR2 is SQIVND in the germline V gene (reference sequence). V dropped 2 bases and J dropped 2 bases, with 10 bases sitting between them. CDR3 loop: CASSIQEGRNQPQHF. As DNA, the CDR3 is TGTGCCAGTAGTATACAGGAGGGACGCAATCAGCCCCAGCATTTT.

This sequence joins TRBV5-1 and TRBJ2-4; D is perhaps TRBD2 (5 bases). Germline V gene lookup returns CDR1 SGHRS and CDR2 YFSETQ. There are 15 residues in the CDR3. The V gene lost 4 bases and the J gene lost 5 bases, with 16 bases spanning the gap. As DNA, the CDR3 is TGCGCCAGCAGCGACGCCCGACACGGGGAAAACATTCAGTACTTC. Translated: CASSDARHGENIQYF.

V gene TRBV12-5 combines with J gene TRBJ2-6; D remains unclear. The CDR3 runs to 13 residues. V was pared by 6 bases and J by 1 base, with 4 bases between. Germline-derived CDR1 and CDR2 are LGHNT and FRNRAP. DNA for the CDR3: TGTGCTAGTGGCCTTTCTGGGGCCAACGTCCTGACTTTC. It specifies CASGLSGANVLTF.

This chain joins TRBV6-1 and TRBJ1-1; D ambiguous. V was cut by 7 bases and J by 4 bases, with 10 bases left in between. Germline V CDR1 and CDR2: MNHNS, SASEGT. The CDR3 runs 12 residues. CDR3 nucleotides: TGTGCCAGCAAGCTGAGTCCCACTGAAGCTTTCTTT. Translation: CASKLSPTEAFF.

The V gene is TRBV10-3, the J gene TRBJ2-1; TRBD2 aligns across 14 bases. The CDR3 loop spans 15 amino acids. From germline, CDR1 is ENHRY and CDR2 SYGVKD. V dropped 6 bases and J dropped 5; count of bases not matched to a gene: 3. DNA of the CDR3: TGTGCCATCAGGGGACTAGCGGGAGTAAACAATGAGCAGTTCTTC. This translates into CAIRGLAGVNNEQFF.

This chain connects TRBV9 to TRBJ1-1, with D uncertain. Trimming removed 0 bases at V and 5 bases at J, with 8 bases between. This CDR3 is built from 13 residues. Germline V gene data show CDR1 as SGDLS and CDR2 as YYNGEE. DNA of the CDR3: TGTGCCAGCAGCGTAGGATCCCTTACTGAAGCTTTCTTT. It translates to CASSVGSLTEAFF.